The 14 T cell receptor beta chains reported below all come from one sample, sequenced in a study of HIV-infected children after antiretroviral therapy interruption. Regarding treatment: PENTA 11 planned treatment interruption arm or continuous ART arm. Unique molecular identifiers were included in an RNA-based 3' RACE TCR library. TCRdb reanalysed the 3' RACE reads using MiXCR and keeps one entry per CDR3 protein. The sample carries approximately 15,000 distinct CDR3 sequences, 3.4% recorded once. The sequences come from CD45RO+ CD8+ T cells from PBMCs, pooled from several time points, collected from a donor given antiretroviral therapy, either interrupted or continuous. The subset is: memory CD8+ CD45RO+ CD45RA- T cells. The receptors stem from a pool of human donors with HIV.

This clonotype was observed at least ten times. The CDR3 coding sequence is TGCGCCAGCAGCTCAGGGATCAACGAGCAGTACTTC. Its translation is CASSSGINEQYF. V is TRBV5-1 and J is TRBJ2-7; possibly TRBD1 for D (5 bases). The CDR3 runs 12 residues. Germline CDR1 and CDR2: SGHRS and YFSETQ. Trimming cost V 3 bases and J 5 bases, with 9 bases left between them.

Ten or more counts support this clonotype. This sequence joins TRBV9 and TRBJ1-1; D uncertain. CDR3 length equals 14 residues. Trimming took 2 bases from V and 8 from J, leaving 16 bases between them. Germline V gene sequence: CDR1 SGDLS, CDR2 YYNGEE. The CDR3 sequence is CASSVSGQPREAFF. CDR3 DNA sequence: TGTGCCAGCAGCGTTTCCGGGCAGCCCCGGGAAGCTTTCTTT.

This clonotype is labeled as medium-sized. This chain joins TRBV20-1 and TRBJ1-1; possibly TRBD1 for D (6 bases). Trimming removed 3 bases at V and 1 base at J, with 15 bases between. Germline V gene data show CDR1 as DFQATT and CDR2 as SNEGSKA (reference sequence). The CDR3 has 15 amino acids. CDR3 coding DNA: TGCAGTGCTAGTTCTCCGGGACACCAGAACACTGAAGCTTTCTTT. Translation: CSASSPGHQNTEAFF.

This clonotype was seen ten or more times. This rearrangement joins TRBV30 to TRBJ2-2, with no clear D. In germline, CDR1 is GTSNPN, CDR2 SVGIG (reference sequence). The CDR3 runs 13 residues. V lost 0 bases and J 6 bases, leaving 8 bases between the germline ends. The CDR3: CAWSVRRSGELFF. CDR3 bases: TGTGCCTGGAGTGTACGGCGATCCGGGGAGCTGTTTTTT.

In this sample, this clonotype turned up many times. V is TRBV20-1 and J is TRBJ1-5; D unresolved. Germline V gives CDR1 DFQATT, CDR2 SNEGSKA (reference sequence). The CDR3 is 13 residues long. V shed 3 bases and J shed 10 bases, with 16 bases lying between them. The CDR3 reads CSASPQIILPQHF. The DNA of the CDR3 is TGCAGTGCTAGTCCACAGATTATACTTCCCCAGCATTTT.

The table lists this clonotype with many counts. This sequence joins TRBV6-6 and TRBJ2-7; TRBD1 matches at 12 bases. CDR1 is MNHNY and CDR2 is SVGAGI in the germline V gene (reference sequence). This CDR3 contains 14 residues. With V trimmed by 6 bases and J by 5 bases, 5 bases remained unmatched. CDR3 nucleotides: TGTGCCAGCAGACTTGGGACAGGGGGCAACGAGCAGTACTTC. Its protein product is CASRLGTGGNEQYF.

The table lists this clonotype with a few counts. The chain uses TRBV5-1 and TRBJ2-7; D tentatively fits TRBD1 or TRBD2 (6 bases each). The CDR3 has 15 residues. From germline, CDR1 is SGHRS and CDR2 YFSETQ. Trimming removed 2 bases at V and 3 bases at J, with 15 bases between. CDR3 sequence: CASSFHLGGVYEQYF. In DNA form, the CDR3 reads TGCGCCAGCAGCTTTCATCTCGGGGGCGTCTACGAGCAGTACTTC.

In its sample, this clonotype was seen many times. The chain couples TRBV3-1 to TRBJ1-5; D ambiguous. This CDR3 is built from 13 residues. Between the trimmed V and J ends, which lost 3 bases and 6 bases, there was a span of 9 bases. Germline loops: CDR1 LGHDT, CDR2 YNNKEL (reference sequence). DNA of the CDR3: TGTGCCAGCAGCCACGGAGGAACTCAGCCCCAGCATTTT. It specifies CASSHGGTQPQHF. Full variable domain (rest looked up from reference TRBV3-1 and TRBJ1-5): DTAVSQTPKYLVTQMGNDKSIKCEQNLGHDTMYWYKQDSKKFLKIMFSYNNKELIINETVPNRFSPKSPDKAHLNLHINSLELGDSAVYFCASSHGGTQPQHFGDGTRLSIL.

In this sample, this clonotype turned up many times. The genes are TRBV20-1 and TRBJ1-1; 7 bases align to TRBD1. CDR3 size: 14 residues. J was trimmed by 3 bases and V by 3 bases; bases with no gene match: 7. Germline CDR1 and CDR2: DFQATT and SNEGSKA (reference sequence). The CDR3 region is CSARAGQTDTEAFF. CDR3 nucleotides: TGCAGTGCTAGGGCGGGACAGACCGACACTGAAGCTTTCTTT.

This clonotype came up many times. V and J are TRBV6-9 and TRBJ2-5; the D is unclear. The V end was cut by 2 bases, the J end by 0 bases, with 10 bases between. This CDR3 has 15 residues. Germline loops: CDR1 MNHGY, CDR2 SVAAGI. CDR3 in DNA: TGTGCCAGCAGTTATGATCGAGAGTACCAAGAGACCCAGTACTTC. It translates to CASSYDREYQETQYF.

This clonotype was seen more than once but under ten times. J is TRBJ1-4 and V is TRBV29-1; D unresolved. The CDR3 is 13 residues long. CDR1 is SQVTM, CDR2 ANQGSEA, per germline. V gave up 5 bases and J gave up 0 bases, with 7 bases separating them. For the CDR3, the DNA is TGCAGCGTTCTCCCCGCAACTAATGAAAAACTGTTTTTT. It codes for CSVLPATNEKLFF.

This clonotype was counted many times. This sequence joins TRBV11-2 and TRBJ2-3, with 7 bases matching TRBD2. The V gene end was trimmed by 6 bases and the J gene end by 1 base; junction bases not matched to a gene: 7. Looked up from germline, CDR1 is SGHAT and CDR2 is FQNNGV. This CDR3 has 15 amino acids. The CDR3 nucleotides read TGTGCCAGCAGATTCTTAGCGGGCGGCACAGATACGCAGTATTTT. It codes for CASRFLAGGTDTQYF.

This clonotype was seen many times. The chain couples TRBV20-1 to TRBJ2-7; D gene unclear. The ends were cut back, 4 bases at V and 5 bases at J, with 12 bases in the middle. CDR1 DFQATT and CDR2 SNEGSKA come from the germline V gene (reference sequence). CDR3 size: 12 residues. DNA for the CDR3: TGCAGTGCTAAAATTAAGGACCACGAGCAGTACTTC. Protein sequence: CSAKIKDHEQYF.

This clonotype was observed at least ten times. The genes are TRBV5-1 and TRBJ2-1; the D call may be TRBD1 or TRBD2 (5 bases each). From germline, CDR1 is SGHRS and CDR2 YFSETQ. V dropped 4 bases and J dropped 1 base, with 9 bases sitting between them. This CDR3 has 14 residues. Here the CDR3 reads CASSPEGSYNEQFF. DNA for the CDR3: TGCGCCAGCAGCCCCGAGGGGTCCTACAATGAGCAGTTCTTC.